This TCR beta chain comes out of a study of blood T cell repertoires in COVID-19. Overall study context: The samples span acute and convalescent COVID-19 from the United States, Italy and Spain. The cDNA or gDNA used as material had been derived from T cells, B-cell-depleted T cells, or PBMCs.

Per the original data handling: Amplification of reference gene primers provided the estimated nucleated cell counts. TCRdb keeps only in-frame clones here, not all; method: immunoSEQ multiplex PCR. V and J calls and clone size come straight from that table; D and trimming were deduced from the DNA. Of some 200,000 clones listed, around 85% are singletons. Trimming removed 5 bases at V and 1 base at J, with 9 bases between. This CDR3 spans 15 amino acids. Germline V CDR1 and CDR2: SEHNR, FQNEAQ (reference sequence). The specimen was peripheral blood. The TCR was taken from a woman between 65 and 79 years old with acute or convalescent COVID-19. The chain carries TRBV7-9 and TRBJ2-6; D possibly corresponds to TRBD1 (6 bases). CDR3: CASSPGASGANVLTF. In DNA form, the CDR3 reads TGTGCCAGCAGCCCAGGGGCTTCTGGGGCCAACGTCCTGACTTTC.